Reported below is one T cell receptor beta chain. The sample originates from a study of blood T cell repertoires in COVID-19. The overall study: The United States, Italy and Spain provided the acute and convalescent COVID-19 samples. The analysed material was cDNA or gDNA that came from T cells, B-cell-depleted T cells, or PBMCs.

In the authors' methods: Cell counts per sample came from amplifying reference gene primers. Profiled with immunoSEQ multiplex PCR; TCRdb holds only in-frame clones, not every one. The V and J calls and clone size are taken from that table; D and trimming were inferred from the DNA. The table includes fewer than 250,000 clones, approximately 87% detected once. V lost 6 bases, J lost 6 bases, and 11 bases stayed unmatched. Germline V gives CDR1 MDHEN, CDR2 SYDVKM. This CDR3 contains 15 residues. Sequenced input: peripheral blood. The chain joins TRBV28 to TRBJ2-3; 8 nucleotides agree with TRBD1. This receptor was identified in a woman aged 70 to 79 with active or convalescent COVID-19. The CDR3 DNA sequence: TGTGCCAGCAGCCTAACGCAGGGGGCAATGGATACGCAGTATTTT. As protein: CASSLTQGAMDTQYF.